This T cell receptor beta chain was sequenced in a study of identical twins. Findings and caveats of the study: Clonotypes of the beta chain that were abundant in cord blood carried fewer insertions (memory repertoires showed none). Researchers reported weaker excess twin sharing in beta out-of-frame sequences.

The CDR3 is made up of 13 amino acids. The V gene's germline CDR1 is MNHNS and CDR2 SASEGT. V shed 10 bases and J shed 0 bases, with 9 bases lying between them. A universal primer site was added by template switching, and unique molecular identifiers were carried by the cDNA. TCRdb called the 5' RACE reads again in MiXCR, with one record for every CDR3 protein. The sample lists 400,000 to 550,000 distinct CDR3 sequences, around 20% occurring once. The sample holds a few counts of this clonotype. Its antigen remains unidentified. Separately, the same data were catalogued under a study of T cells expressing NK-cell markers. That publication notes: Whether expanded NKG2C-expressing T cell clones recognize HCMV is unknown.

This clonotype originated in a woman between 18 and 29 years old in good health. The J gene is TRBJ2-2, the V gene TRBV6-1, with a weak D call TRBD1 (5 bases). Sequenced material: CD4+ T cells sorted from blood. The DNA of the CDR3 is TGTGCCACCAAAGGGGCGAACACCGGGGAGCTGTTTTTT. This sequence encodes CATKGANTGELFF.